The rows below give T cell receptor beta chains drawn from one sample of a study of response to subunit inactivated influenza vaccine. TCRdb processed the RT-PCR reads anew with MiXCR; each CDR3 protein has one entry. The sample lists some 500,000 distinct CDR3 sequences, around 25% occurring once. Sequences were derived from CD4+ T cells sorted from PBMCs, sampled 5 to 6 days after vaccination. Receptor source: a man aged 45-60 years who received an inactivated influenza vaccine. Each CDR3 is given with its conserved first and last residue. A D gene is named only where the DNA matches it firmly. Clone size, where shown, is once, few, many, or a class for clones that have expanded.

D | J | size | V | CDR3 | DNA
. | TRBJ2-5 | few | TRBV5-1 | CASSGGLRGETQYF | TGCGCCAGCAGCGGCGGACTACGGGGTGAGACCCAGTACTTC
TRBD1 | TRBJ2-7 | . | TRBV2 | CASSEATGTGAYEQYF | TGTGCCAGCAGTGAAGCAACCGGGACAGGGGCCTACGAGCAGTACTTC
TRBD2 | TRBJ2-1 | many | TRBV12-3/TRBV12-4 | CASSPTSGGDEQFF | TGTGCCAGCAGTCCTACCAGCGGGGGCGATGAGCAGTTCTTC
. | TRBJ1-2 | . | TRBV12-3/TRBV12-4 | CASTRGGTWYGYTF | TGTGCCAGCACCCGGGGGGGGACTTGGTATGGCTACACCTTC
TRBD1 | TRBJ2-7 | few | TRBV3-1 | CASSQAGTGRGHEQYF | TGTGCCAGCAGCCAAGCGGGGACAGGGCGTGGGCACGAGCAGTACTTC
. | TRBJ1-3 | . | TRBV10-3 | CAISHPGNTIYF | TGTGCCATCAGCCACCCAGGAAACACCATATATTTT
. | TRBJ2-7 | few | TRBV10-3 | CAISQVLASEQYF | TGTGCCATCAGTCAAGTTCTAGCCTCCGAGCAGTACTTC
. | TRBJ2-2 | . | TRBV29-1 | CSVEDRRDGGTGELFF | TGCAGCGTTGAAGATCGGCGGGACGGGGGCACCGGGGAGCTGTTTTTT
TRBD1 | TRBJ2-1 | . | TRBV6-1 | CASTPLGGQDYNEQFF | TGTGCCAGCACCCCCCTGGGGGGACAGGACTACAATGAGCAGTTCTTC
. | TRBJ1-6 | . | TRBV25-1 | CASSAGPRRSSPLHF | TGTGCCAGCAGTGCGGGACCCCGACGGAGTTCACCCCTCCACTTT
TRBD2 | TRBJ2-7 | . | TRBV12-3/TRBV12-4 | CASSLRGTSREQYF | TGTGCCAGCAGTTTGCGTGGGACTAGTCGCGAGCAGTACTTC
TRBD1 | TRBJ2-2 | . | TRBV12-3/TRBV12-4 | CASSLRTGPTGELFF | TGTGCCAGCAGTTTAAGGACAGGTCCCACCGGGGAGCTGTTTTTT
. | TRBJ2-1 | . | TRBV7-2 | CASSRLGHPYNEQFF | TGTGCCAGCAGCCGTTTGGGACACCCCTACAATGAGCAGTTCTTC
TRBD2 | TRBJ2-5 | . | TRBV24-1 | CATSEGSGVGETQYF | TGTGCCACCAGTGAGGGTAGCGGGGTGGGAGAGACCCAGTACTTC
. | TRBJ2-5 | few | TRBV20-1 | CSAKKQETQYF | TGCAGTGCTAAGAAGCAAGAGACCCAGTACTTC
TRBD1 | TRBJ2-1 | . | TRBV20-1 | CSASGQLSYNEQFF | TGCAGTGCTTCGGGACAGCTCTCCTACAATGAGCAGTTCTTC
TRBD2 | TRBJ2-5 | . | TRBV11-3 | CASSSNSGGALETQYF | TGTGCCAGCAGCTCCAACAGCGGGGGGGCTTTGGAGACCCAGTACTTC
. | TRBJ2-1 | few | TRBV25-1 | CASSEPLGHEQFF | TGTGCCAGCAGTGAACCCCTGGGCCATGAGCAGTTCTTC
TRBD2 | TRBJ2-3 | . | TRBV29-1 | CSVSSGLVIDTQYF | TGCAGCGTGTCATCGGGACTAGTAATCGATACGCAGTATTTT
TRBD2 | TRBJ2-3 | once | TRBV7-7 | CASSAGLAVGDTQYF | TGTGCCAGCAGCGCGGGACTAGCGGTAGGGGATACGCAGTATTTT
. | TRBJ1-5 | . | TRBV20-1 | CSARALLEGSNQPQHF | TGCAGTGCTAGAGCCCTGCTAGAAGGTAGCAATCAGCCCCAGCATTTT
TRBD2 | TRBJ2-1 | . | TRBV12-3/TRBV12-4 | CASSPRLVAGPTNEQFF | TGTGCCAGCAGCCCCCGGTTGGTAGCGGGACCGACTAATGAGCAGTTCTTC
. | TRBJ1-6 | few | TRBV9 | CASSVDPRTLSPLHF | TGTGCCAGCAGCGTAGACCCGAGGACGTTGTCACCCCTCCACTTT
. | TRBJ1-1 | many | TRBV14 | CASSQVSMNTEAFF | TGTGCCAGCAGCCAAGTATCCATGAACACTGAAGCTTTCTTT
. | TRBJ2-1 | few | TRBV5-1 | CASSLPRGNEQFF | TGCGCCAGCAGCTTGCCCAGGGGCAATGAGCAGTTCTTC
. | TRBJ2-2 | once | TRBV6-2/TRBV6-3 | CASSDLERSGTGELFF | TGTGCCAGCAGTGACCTCGAGCGTAGTGGCACCGGGGAGCTGTTTTTT
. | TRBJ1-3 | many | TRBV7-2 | CASSLAVTTGNTIYF | TGTGCCAGCAGCTTAGCCGTTACCACAGGAAACACCATATATTTT
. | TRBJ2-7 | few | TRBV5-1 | CASSLTGDHEQYF | TGCGCCAGCAGTTTGACCGGGGACCACGAGCAGTACTTC
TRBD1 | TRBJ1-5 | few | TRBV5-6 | CASSRQGTVQPQHF | TGTGCCAGCAGCCGACAGGGGACTGTTCAGCCCCAGCATTTT
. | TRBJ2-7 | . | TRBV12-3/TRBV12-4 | CASSFGGGTAFYEQYF | TGTGCCAGCAGTTTTGGAGGAGGGACAGCCTTCTACGAGCAGTACTTC
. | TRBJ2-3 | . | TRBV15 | CATSFEAGTDTQYF | TGTGCCACCAGCTTTGAGGCAGGGACAGATACGCAGTATTTT
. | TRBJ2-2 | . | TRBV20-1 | CSAEGQANTGELFF | TGCAGTGCTGAGGGCCAGGCTAACACCGGGGAGCTGTTTTTT
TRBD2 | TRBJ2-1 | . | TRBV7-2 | CATGGPLGEQFF | TGTGCGACGGGAGGGCCGTTGGGTGAGCAGTTCTTC
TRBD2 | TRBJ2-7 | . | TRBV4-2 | CASSQVTSGTYEQYF | TGTGCCAGCAGCCAAGTCACTAGCGGGACCTACGAGCAGTACTTC
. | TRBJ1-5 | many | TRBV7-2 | CASSSVGGSNQPQHF | TGTGCCAGCAGCTCCGTCGGCGGAAGCAATCAGCCCCAGCATTTT
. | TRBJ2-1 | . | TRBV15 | CATSREVSSYNEQFF | TGTGCCACCAGCAGAGAAGTGAGCTCCTACAATGAGCAGTTCTTC
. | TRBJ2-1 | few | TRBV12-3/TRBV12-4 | CASSFTRSYNEQFF | TGTGCCAGCAGTTTTACCCGCTCCTACAATGAGCAGTTCTTC
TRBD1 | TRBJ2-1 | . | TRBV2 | CASSEAPGAGGEQFF | TGTGCCAGCAGTGAAGCCCCCGGGGCAGGGGGTGAGCAGTTCTTC
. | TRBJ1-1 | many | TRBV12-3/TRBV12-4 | CASSSSVNTEAFF | TGTGCCAGCAGTTCCAGTGTGAACACTGAAGCTTTCTTT
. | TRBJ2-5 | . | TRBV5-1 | CASSLSGGHQETQYF | TGCGCCAGCAGCTTGTCCGGCGGTCACCAAGAGACCCAGTACTTC
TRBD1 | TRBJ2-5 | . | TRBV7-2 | CASSSGQGNFETQYF | TGTGCCAGCAGCTCGGGACAGGGTAATTTTGAGACCCAGTACTTC
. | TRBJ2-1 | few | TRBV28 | CASSSNFEQFF | TGTGCCAGCAGTTCTAATTTCGAGCAGTTCTTC
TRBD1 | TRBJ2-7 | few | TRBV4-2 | CASSQDPGQGYEQYF | TGTGCCAGCAGCCAAGATCCGGGACAGGGCTACGAGCAGTACTTC
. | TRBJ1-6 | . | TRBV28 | CASSSPGGLGGNSPLHF | TGTGCCAGCAGTTCCCCCGGGGGGCTAGGTGGTAATTCACCCCTCCACTTT
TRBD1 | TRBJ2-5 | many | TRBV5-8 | CASSTLGTGKGTQYF | TGTGCCAGCAGCACTTTAGGGACAGGGAAGGGGACCCAGTACTTC
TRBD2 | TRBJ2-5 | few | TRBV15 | CATSRDPPGPAGAQETQYF | TGTGCCACCAGCAGAGATCCCCCCGGTCCAGCGGGAGCCCAAGAGACCCAGTACTTC
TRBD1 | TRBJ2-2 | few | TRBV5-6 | CASSRDRGLDGELFF | TGTGCCAGCTCCCGAGACAGGGGGCTTGACGGGGAGCTGTTTTTT
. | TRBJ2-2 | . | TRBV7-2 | CASSFRQGGGELFF | TGTGCCAGCAGCTTCCGGCAGGGAGGCGGGGAGCTGTTTTTT
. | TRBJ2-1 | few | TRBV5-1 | CASSLELGSYNEQFF | TGCGCCAGCAGCTTGGAGCTAGGGTCCTACAATGAGCAGTTCTTC
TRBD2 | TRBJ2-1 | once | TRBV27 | CASSSAPGTSGLTTNEQFF | TGTGCCAGCAGTTCCGCTCCCGGGACTAGCGGGCTCACCACCAATGAGCAGTTCTTC
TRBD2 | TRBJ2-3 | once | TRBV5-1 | CASSFLASGADTQYF | TGCGCCAGCAGCTTTTTGGCTAGCGGGGCAGATACGCAGTATTTT